This record looks at one T cell receptor beta chain sequence and its context. Its antigen is as yet unknown. There are 13 residues in the CDR3. Trimming cost V 7 bases and J 3 bases, with 11 bases left between them. From germline, CDR1 is MNHNS and CDR2 SASEGT. Reverse transcribing all isolated RNA meant expressed TCRB transcripts were sequenced. Sequencing was performed with immunoSEQ multiplex PCR; in TCRdb, only in-frame clones are kept and a portion is missing. The sample has some 240,000 clones, approximately 16% seen once. The data originate from a study of beta chain features in type 1 diabetes. Whole-study findings and limits: Moderately but significantly shorter TCRB CDR3s were found in Type 1 diabetes patients in all four CD4+ subsets. In type 1 diabetes patients, VDJ junctions had fewer insertions; deletions at these junctions were more frequent. Relative to healthy donors, patients appeared to have naive, central memory and Treg TCRB repertoires that were more similar.

The authors sorted CD4+ naive, central memory, regulatory and stem cell-like memory cells via CD45RO/CCR7/CD25/CD127/CD95/CD27. Purity exceeding 98% was reached by all sorted populations. The chain carries TRBV6-1 and TRBJ2-3; weak D call: TRBD2 (5 bases). The TCR comes from a young man with type 1 diabetes. Sequencing input: naive CD4+ T cells from blood. The CDR3: CASNFPGTDTQYF. CDR3 bases: TGTGCCAGCAACTTTCCGGGGACAGATACGCAGTATTTT.